The clone carrying this TCR beta chain was counted a few times. Antigen specificity is unknown. The data originate from a study of T cell repertoires in cytomegalovirus infection. Study-wide background: HLA-B-restricted CMV epitopes that are well studied, plus recently identified HLA-C-restricted ones, were used by the study. A matching HLA type, together with CMV infection, was signaled by public TCR beta signatures. General study results and limits: Based on cumulative public TCR beta family frequency, carriers of CMV plus the relevant HLA were identified.

TCRdb independently ran MiXCR on the reads; one entry per CDR3 protein. The sample contains over 250,000 distinct CDR3 sequences, under 25% of which appear only once. With 5 bases clipped from V and 6 bases from J, the junction kept 9 bases outside the gene matches. CDR3 size: 15 residues. CDR1 and CDR2 from the germline V gene are SEHNR and FQNEAQ (reference sequence). The clonotype originates from a human donor in good health (CMV status not recorded). Some clones in this sample may be carry-over from other donors' samples. Here the sequenced sample was cultured PBMCs, taken from culture after CMV antigen stimulation. The chain recombines TRBV7-9 with TRBJ2-2, with 7 nucleotides matching TRBD2. CDR3 nucleotides: TGTGCCAGCAGCCCCGCGGGAGCAGTAGCCGGGGAGCTGTTTTTT. This sequence encodes CASSPAGAVAGELFF.